The 27 T cell receptor beta chains below come from one sample, sequenced in a study of blood T cell repertoires in COVID-19. Sequencing used immunoSEQ multiplex PCR; TCRdb keeps in-frame clones, though not all of them. The data show a few hundred thousand clones, 80% to 90% seen once. The sample taken for sequencing was PBMCs or T cells enriched from blood (not recorded which). These receptors came from a woman between 35 and 50 years old with acute COVID-19.

The chain joins TRBV7-9 to TRBJ1-2; D uncertain. The CDR3 totals 13 residues. Germline lookup yields CDR1 SEHNR and CDR2 FQNEAQ (reference sequence). The germline V and J ends were trimmed by 0 bases and 6 bases, with 8 bases remaining between them. CDR3 DNA: TGTGCCAGCAGCTTAGCGCGGGAAGATGGCTACACCTTC. Its translation: CASSLAREDGYTF.

The J gene is TRBJ2-2, the V gene TRBV7-9; tentatively, D is TRBD2 (6 bases). V lost 7 bases and J 6 bases, leaving 9 bases between the germline ends. The CDR3 totals 12 residues. CDR1 and CDR2 (germline): SEHNR, FQNEAQ (reference sequence). CDR3 coding DNA: TGTGCCAGCATTCCGGGAGCCGGGGAGCTGTTTTTT. Translating it yields CASIPGAGELFF.

The rearrangement joins TRBV5-1 to TRBJ2-6; D perhaps matches TRBD1 (7 bases). Germline V gives CDR1 SGHRS, CDR2 YFSETQ. The V gene lost 0 bases and the J gene lost 1 base, with 23 bases spanning the gap. The CDR3 length is 21 residues. CDR3 protein: CASSLVRGSTSVASGANVLTF. CDR3 nucleotide sequence: TGCGCCAGCAGCTTGGTCAGGGGGTCGACTAGTGTGGCTTCTGGGGCCAACGTCCTGACTTTC.

This clone was seen only once. The chain is built from TRBV5-1 and TRBJ2-7; a possible D gene is TRBD2 (6 bases). V was pared by 3 bases and J by 2 bases, with 9 bases between. This CDR3 region has 13 residues. The V gene's germline CDR1 is SGHRS and CDR2 YFSETQ. CDR3 sequence: CASSWGLTYEQYF. The DNA of the CDR3 is TGCGCCAGCAGCTGGGGACTGACCTACGAGCAGTACTTC.

J is TRBJ2-7 and V is TRBV27; D is unresolved. Germline V lookup: CDR1 MNHEY, CDR2 SMNVEV (reference sequence). V lost 5 bases to trimming and J lost 2 bases, with 10 bases between them. The length of the CDR3 is 13 residues. CDR3 sequence reads: CASSIHKTYEQYF. The CDR3 bases are TGTGCCAGCAGTATTCACAAGACCTACGAGCAGTACTTC.

The genes are TRBV28 and TRBJ2-7, with a possible D match to TRBD2 (5 bases). CDR1 and CDR2 from the germline V gene are MDHEN and SYDVKM. CDR3 size: 18 residues. Trimming stripped 2 bases from V and 1 base from J, with 21 bases between. CDR3 in DNA: TGTGCCAGCAGTTTAGGGTTGACTCCGGGCGGGCGATCCTACGAGCAGTACTTC. This translates into CASSLGLTPGGRSYEQYF.

The genes are TRBV27 and TRBJ2-2; TRBD2 agrees at 13 bases. The CDR3 loop spans 17 amino acids. Looked up from germline, CDR1 is MNHEY and CDR2 is SMNVEV (reference sequence). Trimming cost V 7 bases and J 8 bases; bases outside gene matches: 13. The CDR3, as DNA: TGTGCCAGCACCCTGAGACCTGGACTAGCGGGAGAAGGGGAGCTGTTTTTT. As protein: CASTLRPGLAGEGELFF.

The chain uses TRBV29-1 and TRBJ2-1; 11 nucleotides align to TRBD2. Trimming removed 0 bases from V and 4 bases from J; junction bases left unmatched: 8. Germline V gives CDR1 SQVTM, CDR2 ANQGSEA. CDR3 length equals 17 residues. The CDR3 reads CSVEENLAGGTYNEQFF. The CDR3 coding sequence is TGCAGCGTTGAAGAGAACCTAGCGGGAGGTACTTACAATGAGCAGTTCTTC.

V is TRBV6-1 and J is TRBJ1-5; 7 bases map to TRBD1. The CDR3 has 17 amino acids. The junction had 13 bases not matched to a gene; V was cut back by 2 bases and J by 6 bases. Germline CDR1 reads MNHNS; CDR2 reads SASEGT. As DNA, the CDR3 is TGTGCCAGCAGTGAATTGAGAGGAGGGGGCTCGGCTCAGCCCCAGCATTTT. Protein sequence: CASSELRGGGSAQPQHF.

The chain is built from TRBV19 and TRBJ1-2, with D uncertain. Trimming removed 1 base at V and 0 bases at J, with 3 bases between. CDR3 size: 13 residues. Germline V gene data show CDR1 as LNHDA and CDR2 as SQIVND (reference sequence). The CDR3 nucleotides are TGTGCCAGTAGTATAGGAGCTAACTATGGCTACACCTTC. It encodes CASSIGANYGYTF.

V gene TRBV19 combines with J gene TRBJ2-2; weak D call: TRBD1 (5 bases). Trimming took 5 bases from V and 6 from J, leaving 28 bases between them. The CDR3 is 19 residues long. Per the germline V gene, CDR1 is LNHDA and CDR2 is SQIVND (reference sequence). The CDR3 DNA follows: TGTGCCAGTAGTTCCTCAGATCTGGGCCAGGGTCGTATCCCCGGGGAGCTGTTTTTT. As protein: CASSSSDLGQGRIPGELFF.

For this clone: Mismatch with germline at one junction end may stem from a read error. This chain connects TRBV3-1 (or the pseudogene TRBV3-2) to TRBJ2-1; the D gene is possibly TRBD2 (6 bases). Germline CDR1 is LGHDT and CDR2 is YNNKEL (reference sequence). The CDR3 is 12 residues long. The chain's CDR3 is CASSQAGSRPIF. The CDR3, as DNA: TGTGCCAGCAGCCAAGCCGGGAGCCGACCGATCTTC.

This chain connects TRBV11-3 to TRBJ2-5, with 7 bases lining up with TRBD1. CDR3 length equals 14 residues. Looked up from germline, CDR1 is SGHNT and CDR2 is YENEEA. With 5 bases clipped from V and 3 bases from J, the junction kept 6 bases outside the gene matches. CDR3 loop: CASSPRDREETQYF. The CDR3 DNA reads as TGTGCCAGCAGCCCTCGGGACAGAGAAGAGACCCAGTACTTC.

This chain joins TRBV11-3 and TRBJ2-5, with 8 bases fitting TRBD2. This CDR3 has 16 residues. Germline CDR1 reads SGHNT; CDR2 reads YENEEA. Trimming removed 1 base from V and 3 bases from J; junction bases left unmatched: 7. Here the CDR3 reads CASSLVGRVGKETQYF. CDR3 bases: TGTGCCAGCAGCTTAGTCGGGAGGGTGGGAAAAGAGACCCAGTACTTC.

The rearrangement uses TRBV3-1 (or the pseudogene TRBV3-2) and TRBJ2-1; 8 positions agree with TRBD2. The CDR3 is 15 residues long. V lost 4 bases to trimming and J lost 7 bases; unmatched junction nucleotides: 9. Per germline, CDR1 LGHDT and CDR2 YNNKEL (reference sequence). The CDR3 DNA is TGTGCCAGCAGCCGCGCACTAGCGGTCAGAAATGAGCAGTTCTTC. Translated: CASSRALAVRNEQFF.

This clone was observed a few times. V is TRBV11-3 and J is TRBJ1-1; D unresolved. Germline CDR1 reads SGHNT; CDR2 reads YENEEA. The V gene lost 4 bases and the J gene lost 1 base, with 13 bases spanning the gap. This CDR3 is built from 15 residues. CDR3 residues: CASSYREGGNTEAFF. CDR3 in DNA: TGTGCCAGCAGCTATCGTGAGGGAGGGAACACTGAAGCTTTCTTT. The variable domain in full, with the rest retrieved from reference TRBV11-3 and TRBJ1-1, is EAGVVQSPRYKIIEKKQPVAFWCNPISGHNTLYWYLQNLGQGPELLIRYENEEAVDDSQLPKDRFSAERLKGVDSTLKIQPAELGDSAVYLCASSYREGGNTEAFFGQGTRLTVV.

The rearrangement uses TRBV28 and TRBJ2-3, with D tentatively TRBD2 (5 bases). This CDR3 has 17 residues. The germline V gene has CDR1 MDHEN and CDR2 SYDVKM. V was shortened by 5 bases and J by 5 bases, with 23 bases between the two germline ends. The chain's CDR3 is CASSSAGLSTRGDTQYF. CDR3 bases: TGTGCCAGCAGTAGTGCGGGCCTATCGACCCGGGGAGATACGCAGTATTTT.

The V call is TRBV2, the J call TRBJ1-2; D remains ambiguous. Trimming took 11 bases from V and 4 from J, leaving 17 bases between them. The germline CDR1 and CDR2 sequences are SNHLY and FYNNEI. This CDR3 has 13 amino acids. This CDR3 is CASSGSLLYGYTF. CDR3 nucleotides: TGTGCCTCTTCGGGGAGCCTACTCTATGGCTACACCTTC.

The chain uses TRBV27 and TRBJ2-7; possible D gene TRBD1, 5 bases. V lost 4 bases, J lost 3 bases, and 16 bases lay in between. The V gene's germline CDR1 is MNHEY and CDR2 SMNVEV (reference sequence). The CDR3 spans 15 residues. The CDR3, as DNA: TGTGCCAGCAGTTGGACAACCCACTTAGGCTACGAGCAGTACTTC. It yields the protein CASSWTTHLGYEQYF.

V and J are TRBV10-2 and TRBJ2-3; a possible D gene is TRBD2 (5 bases). Germline V CDR1 and CDR2: WSHSY, SAAADI. This CDR3 region has 12 residues. Trimming shortened V by 5 bases and J by 4 bases, and 7 bases separated the two germline ends. The DNA of the CDR3 is TGCGCCAGCAGTAGGAGGCCAGATACGCAGTATTTT. Its protein is CASSRRPDTQYF.

The chain employs TRBV6-5 and TRBJ2-5; possible D gene TRBD1, 8 bases. Trimming left V 5 bases short and J 5 bases short, with 15 bases between. The CDR3 is made up of 14 amino acids. Germline CDR1 reads MNHEY; CDR2 reads SVGAGI. The CDR3, as DNA: TGTGCCAGCAGTAGGACAGGGAGGGTGGAGACCCAGTACTTC. This sequence encodes CASSRTGRVETQYF.

A few counts support this clone. The chain recombines TRBV12-3 or TRBV12-4 with TRBJ1-5, with D possibly being TRBD1 (6 bases). V gave up 6 bases and J gave up 3 bases, with 9 bases separating them. This CDR3 is 13 amino acids long. The CDR3 DNA follows: TGTGCCAGCAGGGACAGCTACAATCAGCCCCAGCATTTT. Translated, it gives CASRDSYNQPQHF.

This clone turned up a few times. The chain employs TRBV28 and TRBJ2-7, with D possibly being TRBD2 (5 bases). Germline-derived CDR1 and CDR2 are MDHEN and SYDVKM. The CDR3 consists of 16 residues. Trimming removed 5 bases from V and 6 bases from J, with 23 bases in between. This CDR3 is CASSPETDGVFLEQYF. The CDR3 DNA sequence: TGTGCCAGCAGTCCTGAAACCGACGGGGTCTTCCTCGAGCAGTACTTC.

The rearrangement uses TRBV28 and TRBJ2-5, with a weak D call TRBD2 (5 bases). The length of the CDR3 is 13 residues. The germline gives CDR1 MDHEN, CDR2 SYDVKM. The V end was cut by 7 bases, the J end by 7 bases, with 16 bases between. The DNA for the CDR3 is TGTGCCAGCACTAAGGGAGACCTTGGGACCCAGTACTTC. This codes for CASTKGDLGTQYF.

The sample holds a few counts of this clone. The chain employs TRBV27 and TRBJ2-2, with a possible D match to TRBD2 (5 bases). Germline V gene data show CDR1 as MNHEY and CDR2 as SMNVEV (reference sequence). The CDR3 runs to 14 residues. V was cut by 2 bases and J by 4 bases, with 8 bases left in between. The CDR3 coding sequence is TGTGCCAGCAGTTTACAGCGGAGCACCGGGGAGCTGTTTTTT. Its protein product is CASSLQRSTGELFF.

The table lists this clone with a few counts. The rearrangement links TRBV6-5 to TRBJ1-6, with 9 bases lining up with TRBD1. V shed 6 bases and J 5 bases; nucleotides not matched to a gene: 2. This CDR3 is 14 amino acids long. CDR1 is MNHEY, CDR2 SVGAGI, per germline. CDR3 loop: CASRWTGDNSPLHF. The DNA of the CDR3 is TGTGCCAGCAGATGGACAGGGGATAATTCACCCCTCCACTTT.

The rearrangement links TRBV19 to TRBJ1-4, with D possibly TRBD1 on 6 matching bases. Between the trimmed V and J ends, which lost 8 bases and 7 bases, there was a span of 14 bases. Per germline, CDR1 LNHDA and CDR2 SQIVND (reference sequence). CDR3 size: 13 residues. CDR3 residues: CASRGQRSEKLFF. The CDR3 region has the DNA TGTGCCAGTCGAGGACAGAGGAGTGAAAAACTGTTTTTT.